This passage covers 29 T cell receptor beta chains from one sample sequenced in a study of human T cells and chemical hapten exposure. The sample's time point: patch test 1, 2 weeks after DPC sensitization. Indicated treatment: therapeutic diphenylcyclopropenone sensitization with weekly scalp DPC. TCRdb passed the RACE reads through MiXCR, listing each CDR3 protein once. The sample consists of roughly 200,000 distinct CDR3 sequences, about 20% of them appearing once. The material sequenced was whole blood, taken in connection with sensitization to the hapten diphenylcyclopropenone (DPC). The receptor set was obtained from a woman between 50 and 59 years old with alopecia areata. Some clones in this sample may be carry-over from other donors' samples.

The rearrangement links TRBV20-1 to TRBJ2-5; 9 positions agree with TRBD2. The CDR3 loop spans 13 amino acids. V was clipped by 5 bases and J by 2 bases; unmatched bases: 3. Germline V CDR1 and CDR2: DFQATT, SNEGSKA (reference sequence). The DNA for the CDR3 is TGCAGTGCTGGTAGCGGGAGACAAGAGACCCAGTACTTC. Its protein product is CSAGSGRQETQYF.

Details on this clonotype: A read error may account for a junction end that differs from germline. The J gene is TRBJ1-5, the V gene TRBV6-2 or TRBV6-3; weak D call: TRBD1 (5 bases). CDR1 is MNHEY, CDR2 SVGEGT, per germline. The CDR3 has 17 residues. CDR3 in DNA: TGTGCCAGCAGTTTGAGTGGGGGACGACGGAGCAATCGGCCCCAGCATTTT. Encoded protein: CASSLSGGRRSNRPQHF.

V and J are TRBV7-2 and TRBJ2-7; D might be TRBD1 (6 bases). The CDR3 has 15 amino acids. Germline CDR1 reads SGHTA; CDR2 reads FQGNSA. V lost 2 bases and J lost 3, with 14 bases in between. CDR3 region: CASSLTPGQNYEQYF. Here the CDR3 DNA reads TGTGCCAGCAGCTTAACCCCTGGACAGAACTACGAGCAGTACTTC.

A few counts support this clonotype. This rearrangement joins TRBV10-3 to TRBJ2-3, with 12 bases aligning to TRBD2. CDR1 is ENHRY and CDR2 is SYGVKD in the germline V gene. The V segment lost 3 bases and the J segment 3 bases; nucleotides outside the gene matches: 4. This CDR3 has 16 residues. The CDR3 sequence: CAISETSGRRTDTQYF. Here the CDR3 DNA reads TGTGCCATCAGTGAAACTAGCGGGAGGAGGACAGATACGCAGTATTTT.

V gene TRBV29-1 combines with J gene TRBJ1-2; 7 bases agree with TRBD1. V gave up 5 bases and J gave up 8 bases; unmatched junction bases: 14. This CDR3 contains 14 residues. CDR1 and CDR2 from the germline V gene are SQVTM and ANQGSEA. CDR3 in DNA: TGCAGCGTTAATAGGAAGACAGGGTCGGGAGGCTACACCTTC. It is translated as CSVNRKTGSGGYTF.

The chain uses TRBV11-2 and TRBJ2-2, with a possible D match to TRBD2 (6 bases). In germline, CDR1 is SGHAT, CDR2 FQNNGV. The CDR3 spans 20 residues. Trimming removed 0 bases from V and 3 bases from J, with 23 bases in between. For the CDR3, the DNA is TGTGCCAGCAGCTTAGAAACCTATTGGGCGGGGATTATTGACACCGGGGAGCTGTTTTTT. This gives the protein CASSLETYWAGIIDTGELFF.

This clonotype appeared many times. This chain connects TRBV29-1 to TRBJ2-5, with D tentatively TRBD1 or TRBD2 (6 bases each). The CDR3 runs to 13 residues. V shed 3 bases and J shed 4 bases, with 12 bases lying between them. CDR1 is SQVTM, CDR2 ANQGSEA, per germline. The CDR3 loop reads CSVDKGGRETQYF. The DNA of the CDR3 is TGCAGCGTTGATAAGGGGGGACGAGAGACCCAGTACTTC.

This clonotype was seen repeatedly, ten times or more. The genes are TRBV29-1 and TRBJ2-3; D is undetermined. V gave up 7 bases and J gave up 5 bases, with 13 bases separating them. Germline CDR1 reads SQVTM; CDR2 reads ANQGSEA. The CDR3 totals 12 residues. The CDR3, as DNA: TGCAGCGCTACCGAGGTAGGAGATACGCAGTATTTT. It specifies CSATEVGDTQYF.

This clonotype was seen only a few times. At one boundary the junction diverges from the germline segment, which might be a read error. The chain has TRBV7-7 and TRBJ2-2; the D gene is possibly TRBD2 (5 bases). The V gene's germline CDR1 is SSHAT and CDR2 FNYEAQ (reference sequence). The CDR3 has 14 amino acids. The CDR3: CASSFSENTGELFF. The DNA of the CDR3 is TGTGCTAGCAGCTTTAGCGAGAACACCGGGGAGCTGTTTTTT.

This chain joins TRBV29-1 and TRBJ2-1; D remains ambiguous. V was shortened by 3 bases and J by 3 bases, with 12 bases between the two germline ends. Germline CDR1 reads SQVTM; CDR2 reads ANQGSEA. CDR3 length: 14 amino acids. Here the CDR3 reads CSVDVAGLYNEQFF. The DNA for the CDR3 is TGCAGCGTTGACGTGGCAGGCCTCTACAATGAGCAGTTCTTC.

This clonotype has just a few counts. The chain links TRBV6-5 to TRBJ2-5; the D gene is possibly TRBD2 (5 bases). V was trimmed by 0 bases and J by 5 bases, leaving 13 bases between them. The germline CDR1 and CDR2 sequences are MNHEY and SVGAGI. The CDR3 sequence is 15 residues long. DNA for the CDR3: TGTGCCAGCAGTTACTCGAGGGTCGGAACGGAGACCCAGTACTTC. Encoded protein: CASSYSRVGTETQYF.

The chain is built from TRBV7-8 and TRBJ1-3; 8 bases line up with TRBD1. The V gene's germline CDR1 is SGHVS and CDR2 FQNEAQ. V shed 5 bases, J shed 4 bases, and the junction held 7 bases outside the gene matches. The CDR3 extends over 15 amino acids. CDR3 nucleotide sequence: TGTGCCAGCAGCCCTATGACAGGGGTCGGAAACACCATATATTTT. This translates into CASSPMTGVGNTIYF. The full variable domain, its missing parts supplied by reference TRBV7-8 and TRBJ1-3, is GAGVSQSPRYKVAKRGQDVALRCDPISGHVSLFWYQQALGQGPEFLTYFQNEAQLDKSGLPSDRFFAERPEGSVSTLKIQRTQQEDSAVYLCASSPMTGVGNTIYFGEGSWLTVV.

V and J are TRBV11-2 and TRBJ2-2; perhaps D is TRBD1 or TRBD2 (6 bases each). The germline gives CDR1 SGHAT, CDR2 FQNNGV. The CDR3 spans 18 residues. The V end lost 1 base, the J end lost 6 bases, and 21 bases lay between the germline ends. Here the CDR3 DNA reads TGTGCCAGCAGCTTAGTCTCCCGAGGAGGGGGATACGCCGGGGAGCTGTTTTTT. Translated: CASSLVSRGGGYAGELFF.

V gene TRBV29-1 combines with J gene TRBJ1-4; D is unclear. The CDR3 length is 13 residues. Germline lookup yields CDR1 SQVTM and CDR2 ANQGSEA. V lost 7 bases, J lost 0 bases, and 9 bases lay in between. The CDR3 nucleotides are TGCAGCGCTGCGGGGACAACTAATGAAAAACTGTTTTTT. Protein sequence: CSAAGTTNEKLFF.

This chain joins TRBV3-1 and TRBJ2-2; TRBD2 aligns across 10 bases. CDR1 is LGHDT and CDR2 is YNNKEL in the germline V gene (reference sequence). V lost 4 bases, J lost 6 bases, and 5 bases stayed unmatched. The CDR3 length is 15 residues. The CDR3 region is CASSRGLAGAGELFF. As DNA, the CDR3 is TGTGCCAGCAGCCGCGGCCTAGCGGGAGCCGGGGAGCTGTTTTTT.

The chain recombines TRBV12-3 or TRBV12-4 with TRBJ2-5, with 12 bases matching TRBD2. The CDR3 has 15 residues. Trimming removed 1 base from V and 4 bases from J; junction bases left unmatched: 1. The CDR3 sequence is CASSLGTSGAETQYF. CDR3 DNA: TGTGCCAGCAGTTTAGGGACTAGCGGGGCAGAGACCCAGTACTTC.

The sample holds a few counts of this clonotype. The chain combines TRBV20-1 with TRBJ2-7; D is perhaps TRBD2 (6 bases). Germline V gene lookup returns CDR1 DFQATT and CDR2 SNEGSKA (reference sequence). Between the trimmed V and J ends, which lost 4 bases and 2 bases, there was a span of 12 bases. This CDR3 is built from 13 residues. DNA of the CDR3: TGCAGTGCTAAGCCTAGCGCGACCTACGAGCAGTACTTC. This encodes CSAKPSATYEQYF.

This clonotype occurred a few times. This chain links TRBV7-9 with TRBJ1-1, with TRBD1 matching 8 bases. The CDR3 covers 16 residues. From germline, CDR1 is SEHNR and CDR2 FQNEAQ (reference sequence). The V and J ends lost 5 bases and 4 bases, in that order; junction bases with no gene match: 12. CDR3: CASSPSTGAVSTEAFF. The CDR3 region has the DNA TGTGCCAGCAGCCCATCGACAGGGGCTGTGAGCACTGAAGCTTTCTTT. The variable domain in full, with the rest retrieved from reference TRBV7-9 and TRBJ1-1, is DTGVSQNPRHKITKRGQNVTFRCDPISEHNRLYWYRQTLGQGPEFLTYFQNEAQLEKSRLLSDRFSAERPKGSFSTLEIQRTEQGDSAMYLCASSPSTGAVSTEAFFGQGTRLTVV.

The rearrangement uses TRBV5-5 and TRBJ1-5, with D perhaps matching TRBD1 (6 bases). Deletions cut 0 bases from V and 6 bases from J, with 7 bases between. The length of the CDR3 is 13 residues. CDR1 is SGHKS and CDR2 is YYEKEE in the germline V gene (reference sequence). For the CDR3, the DNA is TGTGCCAGCAGCTTGGGACAGGTTCAGCCCCAGCATTTT. Protein sequence: CASSLGQVQPQHF.

The V call is TRBV6-5, the J call TRBJ2-2, with D perhaps TRBD1 or TRBD2 (5 bases each). This CDR3 contains 11 residues. Germline CDR1 is MNHEY and CDR2 is SVGAGI. V lost 6 bases and J lost 6, with 5 bases in between. The CDR3 DNA reads as TGTGCCAGCAGGGGGGCCGGGGAGCTGTTTTTT. Translating it yields CASRGAGELFF.

The chain carries TRBV5-1 and TRBJ1-1, with no clear D. V lost 0 bases, J lost 2 bases, and 5 bases lay in between. This CDR3 contains 13 residues. The germline V gene has CDR1 SGHRS and CDR2 YFSETQ. The CDR3 region is CASSLGYNTEAFF. CDR3 sequence (DNA): TGCGCCAGCAGCTTGGGGTATAACACTGAAGCTTTCTTT.

About this clonotype: The germline gene is not matched at one end of the junction; a read error may be the cause. The chain recombines TRBV5-1 with TRBJ2-5; 10 bases line up with TRBD1. Germline CDR1 and CDR2: SGHRS and YFSETQ. The CDR3 contains 16 residues. The CDR3 bases are TGCGCCAGCAGCCAGCAACCACCGACAGGGGGCGAGACCCGGTACTTC. Translated, it gives CASSQQPPTGGETRYF.

This clonotype was seen only a few times. V is TRBV18 and J is TRBJ2-7; 11 bases are shared with TRBD2. The germline V gene encodes CDR1 KGHSH and CDR2 LQKENI. The CDR3 sequence is 18 residues long. V lost 8 bases, J lost 1 base, and 16 bases stayed unmatched. CDR3 sequence reads: CASSSRQGLAGGSYEQYF. DNA for the CDR3: TGTGCCAGCAGCTCCAGACAGGGTCTAGCGGGAGGATCCTACGAGCAGTACTTC.

The chain couples TRBV7-6 to TRBJ2-5; D is possibly TRBD1 (6 bases). The CDR3 length is 14 residues. Trimming stripped 5 bases from V and 1 base from J, with 11 bases between. Germline lookup yields CDR1 SGHVS and CDR2 FNYEAQ. CDR3 region: CASSPGQSQETQYF. DNA for the CDR3: TGTGCCAGCAGCCCGGGACAATCCCAAGAGACCCAGTACTTC.

This clonotype occurred a few times. The chain joins TRBV5-1 to TRBJ2-1; 7 positions match TRBD1. Looked up from germline, CDR1 is SGHRS and CDR2 is YFSETQ. This CDR3 is 15 amino acids long. V lost 3 bases and J lost 2; bases outside the gene matches: 5. Written as DNA, the CDR3 is TGCGCCAGCAGCTCTACGGACAGGACCTACAATGAGCAGTTCTTC. It translates to CASSSTDRTYNEQFF.

This clonotype appeared a few times. The rearrangement links TRBV6-5 to TRBJ1-3, with 9 bases aligning to TRBD1. After removal of 2 bases from V and 2 bases from J, the junction contained 4 bases not matched to a gene. CDR1 is MNHEY, CDR2 SVGAGI, per germline. This CDR3 spans 16 amino acids. The CDR3 DNA is TGTGCCAGCAGTTACAGTGGGACAGGGACTGGAAACACCATATATTTT. This gives the protein CASSYSGTGTGNTIYF.

The chain recombines TRBV12-3 or TRBV12-4 with TRBJ1-5; D is possibly TRBD1 (6 bases). V lost 3 bases, J lost 6 bases, and 9 bases lay in between. This CDR3 is 13 amino acids long. CDR3: CASSFTGRQPQHF. CDR3 coding DNA: TGTGCCAGCAGTTTCACAGGGCGTCAGCCCCAGCATTTT.

This chain joins TRBV28 and TRBJ2-1; 12 positions match TRBD2. V shed 2 bases and J 4 bases; nucleotides not matched to a gene: 6. Germline V gene data show CDR1 as MDHEN and CDR2 as SYDVKM. The CDR3 has 17 residues. CDR3 sequence reads: CASSLPSGRDIYNEQFF. The CDR3 coding sequence is TGTGCCAGCAGTTTACCTAGCGGGAGGGACATTTACAATGAGCAGTTCTTC.

J is TRBJ2-1 and V is TRBV5-6; D gene ambiguous. The CDR3 is 16 residues long. V was pared by 2 bases and J by 6 bases, with 18 bases between. Germline V lookup: CDR1 SGHDT, CDR2 YYEEEE. The CDR3 DNA reads as TGTGCCAGCAGCTTCAGACCTACCAGATTCTCCAATGAGCAGTTCTTC. Amino acids: CASSFRPTRFSNEQFF.